This T cell receptor (beta chain) was recorded in a study of T cells after yellow fever vaccination. 5'RACE template switching generated TCR cDNA, adding a universal primer site and UMIs. TCRdb itself ran the 5' RACE reads through MiXCR, one entry per CDR3 protein. Of around 260,000 distinct CDR3 sequences in the sample, roughly 5% were seen once. The CDR3 totals 13 residues. Germline V gives CDR1 ENHRY, CDR2 SYGVKD. Trimming took 2 bases from V and 12 from J, leaving 14 bases between them. Study-wide points: Some clonotypes, a small share, were shared between CD4 and CD8 compartments. Repertoires sorted by FACS could include abundant clonotypes that are contaminants from the bulk population.

The sample holds many counts of this clonotype. The antigen is undetermined. Specimen: CD4+ T cells sorted from PBMCs, collected on the day of the yellow fever booster vaccination. The TCR was taken from a man between 18 and 35 years old who received the YFV17D yellow fever vaccine. The rearrangement uses TRBV10-3 and TRBJ1-5; D is possibly TRBD1 (6 bases). The CDR3 sequence: CAISEAGGASQHF. CDR3 nucleotide sequence: TGTGCCATCAGTGAGGCCGGGGGCGCGAGCCAGCATTTT.